Each of the 9 T cell receptor beta chains below was sequenced from the same sample in a study of T-cell reconstitution after alpha-beta-depleted transplantation in children. This sample's TCRbeta library carried unique molecular identifier barcodes. TCRdb passed the PCR reads through MiXCR, listing each CDR3 protein once. The table has 90,000 to 95,000 distinct CDR3 sequences, 9.5% to 15% seen once. This sample comprised PBMCs from the stem cell graft donor, obtained from the stem cell graft. These receptors originate from a human donor who donated a stem cell graft to a child with inherited bone marrow failure.

This clonotype was seen at least ten times. The V call is TRBV10-3, the J call TRBJ1-5; D might be TRBD1 (5 bases). Germline loops: CDR1 ENHRY, CDR2 SYGVKD. Trimming cost V 8 bases and J 3 bases, with 14 bases left between them. This CDR3 region has 14 residues. The CDR3 DNA reads as TGTGCCATCGGGGGAGGTCGGGACAATCAGCCCCAGCATTTT. The encoded protein is CAIGGGRDNQPQHF.

In its sample, this clonotype was seen many times. The chain links TRBV7-2 to TRBJ1-3, with TRBD1 as a possible D gene (6 bases). The V gene lost 4 bases and the J gene lost 4 bases, with 17 bases spanning the gap. The germline gives CDR1 SGHTA, CDR2 FQGNSA. This CDR3 is 16 amino acids long. The CDR3 is CASSSDSPIYGNTIYF. CDR3 nucleotides: TGTGCCAGCAGCTCGGACAGCCCGATATACGGAAACACCATATATTTT.

This clonotype has a handful of counts. The chain employs TRBV7-9 and TRBJ2-5; TRBD1 matches at 9 bases. The CDR3 is 14 residues long. The germline V gene encodes CDR1 SEHNR and CDR2 FQNEAQ (reference sequence). Trimming took 6 bases from V and 5 from J; bases not matched to a gene: 7. In nucleotides, the CDR3 is TGTGCCAGCAGAGGAGTCGGGACAGGGGAGACCCAGTACTTC. Its translation is CASRGVGTGETQYF. Looking up the rest from reference TRBV7-9 and TRBJ2-5 gives the full variable domain: DTGVSQNPRHKITKRGQNVTFRCDPISEHNRLYWYRQTLGQGPEFLTYFQNEAQLEKSRLLSDRFSAERPKGSFSTLEIQRTEQGDSAMYLCASRGVGTGETQYFGPGTRLLVL.

This chain connects TRBV20-1 to TRBJ1-2, with D unresolved. Germline V gives CDR1 DFQATT, CDR2 SNEGSKA (reference sequence). This CDR3 is 12 amino acids long. V was shortened by 6 bases and J by 2 bases, with 10 bases between the two germline ends. CDR3 in amino acids: CSARMDNYGYTF. CDR3 coding DNA: TGCAGTGCCCGGATGGACAACTATGGCTACACCTTC.

Details on this clonotype: Possible read error: a much larger clone is one base away. The chain carries TRBV7-2 and TRBJ2-1; 9 positions match TRBD1. Germline V gene sequence: CDR1 SGHTA, CDR2 FQGNSA. There are 13 residues in the CDR3. CDR3 coding DNA: TGTGCCAGCAGCTTAGCGGCGGACAGGGGAGCCGTATTC. Encoded protein: CASSLAADRGAVF.

This clonotype came up many times. V gene TRBV7-2 combines with J gene TRBJ2-1; 8 bases agree with TRBD2. Germline V gene lookup returns CDR1 SGHTA and CDR2 FQGNSA. The CDR3 runs 14 residues. Trimming cost V 2 bases and J 9 bases; bases outside gene matches: 6. This CDR3 is CASSLRGGQGEQFF. DNA of the CDR3: TGTGCCAGCAGCTTACGGGGGGGCCAGGGTGAGCAGTTCTTC.

V is TRBV18 and J is TRBJ1-3, with D maybe TRBD1 (5 bases). The CDR3 is made up of 14 amino acids. Germline assignment: CDR1 KGHSH and CDR2 LQKENI. Trimming removed 2 bases at V and 6 bases at J, with 11 bases between. The CDR3 DNA is TGTGCCAGCTCACCAAGCAGGGCTGAAAACACCATATATTTT. It yields the protein CASSPSRAENTIYF.

This chain links TRBV20-1 with TRBJ2-1; D gene unclear. Germline CDR1 DFQATT, CDR2 SNEGSKA (reference sequence). Trimming stripped 3 bases from V and 2 bases from J, with 23 bases between. The CDR3 has 18 amino acids. The CDR3 spells CSASGKRISATTYNEQFF. The CDR3 DNA reads TGCAGTGCTAGTGGTAAGAGAATAAGCGCTACAACCTACAATGAGCAGTTCTTC.

This clonotype was counted ten times or more. The V gene is TRBV13, the J gene TRBJ1-1, with D hard to call. CDR1 and CDR2 (germline): PRHDT, FYEKMQ (reference sequence). This CDR3 comprises 16 residues. V dropped 2 bases and J dropped 1 base, with 14 bases sitting between them. The CDR3, as DNA: TGTGCCAGCAGCTTATCATTACGGCGTTCGAACACTGAAGCTTTCTTT. Translated, it gives CASSLSLRRSNTEAFF.